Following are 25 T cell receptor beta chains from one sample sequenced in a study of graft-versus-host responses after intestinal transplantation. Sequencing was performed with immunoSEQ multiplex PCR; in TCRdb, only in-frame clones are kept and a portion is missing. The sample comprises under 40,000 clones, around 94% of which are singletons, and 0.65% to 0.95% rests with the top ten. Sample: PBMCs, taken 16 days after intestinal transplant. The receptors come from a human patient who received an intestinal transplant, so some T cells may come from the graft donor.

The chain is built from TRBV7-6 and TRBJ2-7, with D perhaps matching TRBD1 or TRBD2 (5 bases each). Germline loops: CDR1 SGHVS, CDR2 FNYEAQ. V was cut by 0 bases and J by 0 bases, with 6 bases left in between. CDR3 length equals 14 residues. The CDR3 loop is CASSLAGTSYEQYF. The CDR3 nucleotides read TGTGCCAGCAGCTTAGCCGGGACCTCCTACGAGCAGTACTTC.

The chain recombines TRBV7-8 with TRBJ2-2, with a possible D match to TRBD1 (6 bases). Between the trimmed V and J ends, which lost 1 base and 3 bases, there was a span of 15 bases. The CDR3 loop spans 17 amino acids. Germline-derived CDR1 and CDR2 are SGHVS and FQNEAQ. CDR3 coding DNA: TGTGCCAGCAGCTTAGTGGTAGACAGGACTTACACCGGGGAGCTGTTTTTT. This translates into CASSLVVDRTYTGELFF.

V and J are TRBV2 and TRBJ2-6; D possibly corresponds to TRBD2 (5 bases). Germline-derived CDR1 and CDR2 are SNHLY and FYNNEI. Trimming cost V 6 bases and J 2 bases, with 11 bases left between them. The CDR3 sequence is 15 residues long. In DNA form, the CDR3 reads TGTGCCAGCAGGCTTACCGGGGCTGGGGCCAACGTCCTGACTTTC. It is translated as CASRLTGAGANVLTF.

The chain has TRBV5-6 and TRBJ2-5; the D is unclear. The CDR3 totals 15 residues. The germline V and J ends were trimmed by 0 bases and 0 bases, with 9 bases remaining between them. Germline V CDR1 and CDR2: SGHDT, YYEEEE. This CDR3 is CASSLGNSYQETQYF. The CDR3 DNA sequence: TGTGCCAGCAGCTTGGGTAACAGCTACCAAGAGACCCAGTACTTC.

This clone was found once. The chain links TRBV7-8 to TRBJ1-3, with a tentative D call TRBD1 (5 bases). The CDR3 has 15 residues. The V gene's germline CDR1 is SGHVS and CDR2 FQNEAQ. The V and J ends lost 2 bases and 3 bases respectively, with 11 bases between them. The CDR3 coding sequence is TGTGCCAGCAGCTTAAGTTGGGGCTTTGGAAACACCATATATTTT. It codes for CASSLSWGFGNTIYF.

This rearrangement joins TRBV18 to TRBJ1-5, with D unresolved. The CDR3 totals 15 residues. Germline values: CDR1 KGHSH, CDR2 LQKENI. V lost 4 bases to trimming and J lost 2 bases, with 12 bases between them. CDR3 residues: CASSLSKHGNQPQHF. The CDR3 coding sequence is TGTGCCAGCTCACTCAGTAAACATGGCAATCAGCCCCAGCATTTT. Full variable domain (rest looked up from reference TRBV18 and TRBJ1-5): NAGVMQNPRHLVRRRGQEARLRCSPMKGHSHVYWYRQLPEEGLKFMVYLQKENIIDESGMPKERFSAEFPKEGPSILRIQQVVRGDSAAYFCASSLSKHGNQPQHFGDGTRLSIL.

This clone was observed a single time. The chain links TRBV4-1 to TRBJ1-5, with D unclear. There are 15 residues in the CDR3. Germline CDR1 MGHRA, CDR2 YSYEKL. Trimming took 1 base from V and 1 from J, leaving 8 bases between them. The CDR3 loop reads CASSQVDRSNQPQHF. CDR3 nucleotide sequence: TGCGCCAGCAGCCAAGTTGATAGAAGCAATCAGCCCCAGCATTTT.

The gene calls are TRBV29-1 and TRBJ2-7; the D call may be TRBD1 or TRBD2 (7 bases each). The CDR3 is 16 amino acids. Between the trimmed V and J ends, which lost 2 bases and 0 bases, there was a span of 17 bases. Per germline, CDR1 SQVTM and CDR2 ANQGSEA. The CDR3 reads CSVETGVTGGSYEQYF. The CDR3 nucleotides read TGCAGCGTTGAAACAGGGGTTACGGGGGGCTCCTACGAGCAGTACTTC.

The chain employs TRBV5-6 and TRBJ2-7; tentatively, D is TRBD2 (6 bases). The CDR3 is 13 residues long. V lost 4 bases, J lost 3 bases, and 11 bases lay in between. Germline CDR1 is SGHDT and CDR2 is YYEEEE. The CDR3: CASSPGVFYEQYF. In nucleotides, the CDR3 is TGTGCCAGCAGCCCGGGAGTCTTCTACGAGCAGTACTTC.

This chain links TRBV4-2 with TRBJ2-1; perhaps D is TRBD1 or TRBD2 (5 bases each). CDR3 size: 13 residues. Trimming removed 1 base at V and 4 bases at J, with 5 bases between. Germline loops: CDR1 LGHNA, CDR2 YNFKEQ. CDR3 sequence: CASSQGGYNEQFF. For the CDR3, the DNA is TGTGCCAGCAGCCAAGGGGGGTACAATGAGCAGTTCTTC.

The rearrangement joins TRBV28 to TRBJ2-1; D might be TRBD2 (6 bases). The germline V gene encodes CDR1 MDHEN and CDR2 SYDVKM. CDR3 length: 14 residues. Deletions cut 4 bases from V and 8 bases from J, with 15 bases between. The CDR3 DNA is TGTGCCAGCAGTTCACCCCCCCGGAGGGATGAGCAGTTCTTC. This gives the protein CASSSPPRRDEQFF. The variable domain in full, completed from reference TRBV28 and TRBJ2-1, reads DVKVTQSSRYLVKRTGEKVFLECVQDMDHENMFWYRQDPGLGLRLIYFSYDVKMKEKGDIPEGYSVSREKKERFSLILESASTNQTSMYLCASSSPPRRDEQFFGPGTRLTVL.

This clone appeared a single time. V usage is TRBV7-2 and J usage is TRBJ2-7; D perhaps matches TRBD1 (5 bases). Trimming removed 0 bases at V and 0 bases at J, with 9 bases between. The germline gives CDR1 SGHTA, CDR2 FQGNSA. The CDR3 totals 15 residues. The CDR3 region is CASSLAGPSSYEQYF. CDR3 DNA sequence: TGTGCCAGCAGCTTAGCGGGGCCGAGCTCCTACGAGCAGTACTTC.

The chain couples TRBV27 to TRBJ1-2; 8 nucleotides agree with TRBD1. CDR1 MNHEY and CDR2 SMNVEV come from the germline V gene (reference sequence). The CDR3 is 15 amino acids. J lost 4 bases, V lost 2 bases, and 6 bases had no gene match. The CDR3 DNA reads TGTGCCAGCAGTTTAAAACCTGACAGGGGCTATGGCTACACCTTC. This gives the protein CASSLKPDRGYGYTF.

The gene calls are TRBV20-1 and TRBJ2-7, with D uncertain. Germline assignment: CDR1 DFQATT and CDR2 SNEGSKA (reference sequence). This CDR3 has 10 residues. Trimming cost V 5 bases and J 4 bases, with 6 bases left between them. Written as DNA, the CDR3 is TGCAGTGCTTCGGATTACGAGCAGTACTTC. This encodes CSASDYEQYF.

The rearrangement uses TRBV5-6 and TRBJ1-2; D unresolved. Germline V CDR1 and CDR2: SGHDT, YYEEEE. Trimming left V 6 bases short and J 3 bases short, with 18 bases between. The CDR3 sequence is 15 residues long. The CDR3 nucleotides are TGTGCCAGCATGCACCGGCGGAAGGTGGACTATGGCTACACCTTC. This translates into CASMHRRKVDYGYTF.

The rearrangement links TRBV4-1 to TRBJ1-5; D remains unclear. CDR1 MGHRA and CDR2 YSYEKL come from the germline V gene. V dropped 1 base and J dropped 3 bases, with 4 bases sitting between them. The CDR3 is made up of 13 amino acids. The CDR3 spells CASSQVVNQPQHF. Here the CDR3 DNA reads TGCGCCAGCAGCCAAGTAGTCAATCAGCCCCAGCATTTT.

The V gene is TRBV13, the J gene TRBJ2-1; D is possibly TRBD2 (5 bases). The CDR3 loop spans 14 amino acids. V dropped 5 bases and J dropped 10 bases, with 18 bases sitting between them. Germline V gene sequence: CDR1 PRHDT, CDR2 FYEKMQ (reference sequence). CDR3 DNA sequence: TGTGCCAGCAGCCACACTAGGACTGGAATCGAGCAGTTCTTC. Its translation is CASSHTRTGIEQFF.

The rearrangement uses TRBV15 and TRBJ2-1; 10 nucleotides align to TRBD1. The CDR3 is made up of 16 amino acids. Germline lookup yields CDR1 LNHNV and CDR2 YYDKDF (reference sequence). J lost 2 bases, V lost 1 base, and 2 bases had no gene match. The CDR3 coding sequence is TGTGCCACCAGCAGAGGGGGGACAGGGGCCTACAATGAGCAGTTCTTC. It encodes CATSRGGTGAYNEQFF.

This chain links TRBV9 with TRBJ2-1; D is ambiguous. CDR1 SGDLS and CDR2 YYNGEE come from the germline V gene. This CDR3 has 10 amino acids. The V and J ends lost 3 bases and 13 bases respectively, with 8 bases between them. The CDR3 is CASSGASQFF. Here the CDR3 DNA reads TGTGCCAGCAGCGGTGCCAGTCAGTTCTTC. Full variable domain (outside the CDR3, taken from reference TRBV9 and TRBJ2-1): DSGVTQTPKHLITATGQRVTLRCSPRSGDLSVYWYQQSLDQGLQFLIQYYNGEERAKGNILERFSAQQFPDLHSELNLSSLELGDSALYFCASSGASQFFGPGTRLTVL.

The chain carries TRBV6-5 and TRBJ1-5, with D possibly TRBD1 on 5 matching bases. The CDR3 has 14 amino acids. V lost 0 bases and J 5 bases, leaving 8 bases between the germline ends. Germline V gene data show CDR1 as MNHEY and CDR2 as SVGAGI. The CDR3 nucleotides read TGTGCCAGCAGTTACTCTGGGGGATATCAGCCCCAGCATTTT. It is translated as CASSYSGGYQPQHF.

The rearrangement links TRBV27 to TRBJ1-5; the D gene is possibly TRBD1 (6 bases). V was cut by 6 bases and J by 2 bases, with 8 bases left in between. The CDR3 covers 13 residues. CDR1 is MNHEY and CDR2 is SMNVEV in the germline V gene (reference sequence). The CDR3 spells CASSPGGNQPQHF. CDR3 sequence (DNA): TGTGCCAGCAGCCCAGGGGGCAATCAGCCCCAGCATTTT.

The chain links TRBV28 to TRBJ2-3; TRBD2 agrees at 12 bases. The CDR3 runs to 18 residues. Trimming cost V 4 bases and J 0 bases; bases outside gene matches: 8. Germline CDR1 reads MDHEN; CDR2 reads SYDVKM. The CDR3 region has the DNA TGTGCCAGCAGTTCCCTGACTAGCGGGAGCGGGAGCACAGATACGCAGTATTTT. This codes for CASSSLTSGSGSTDTQYF.

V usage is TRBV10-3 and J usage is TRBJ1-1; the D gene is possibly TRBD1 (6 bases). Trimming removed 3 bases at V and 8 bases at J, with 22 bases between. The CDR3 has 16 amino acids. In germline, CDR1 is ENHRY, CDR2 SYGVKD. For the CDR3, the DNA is TGTGCCATCAGTGACGTACTAAACTCGGGACAAGTGGAAGCTTTCTTT. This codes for CAISDVLNSGQVEAFF.

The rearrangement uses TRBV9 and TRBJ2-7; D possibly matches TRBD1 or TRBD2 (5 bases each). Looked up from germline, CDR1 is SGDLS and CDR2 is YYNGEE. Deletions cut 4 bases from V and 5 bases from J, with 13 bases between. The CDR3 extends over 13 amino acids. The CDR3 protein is CASSQGGYDEQYF. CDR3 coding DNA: TGTGCCAGCAGCCAGGGCGGGTACGACGAGCAGTACTTC.

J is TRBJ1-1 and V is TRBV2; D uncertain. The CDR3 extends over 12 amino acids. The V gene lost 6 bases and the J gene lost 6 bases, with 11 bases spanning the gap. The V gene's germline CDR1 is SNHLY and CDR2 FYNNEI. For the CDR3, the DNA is TGTGCCAGCAGCCGCCCCCCCCCTGAAGCTTTCTTT. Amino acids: CASSRPPPEAFF.